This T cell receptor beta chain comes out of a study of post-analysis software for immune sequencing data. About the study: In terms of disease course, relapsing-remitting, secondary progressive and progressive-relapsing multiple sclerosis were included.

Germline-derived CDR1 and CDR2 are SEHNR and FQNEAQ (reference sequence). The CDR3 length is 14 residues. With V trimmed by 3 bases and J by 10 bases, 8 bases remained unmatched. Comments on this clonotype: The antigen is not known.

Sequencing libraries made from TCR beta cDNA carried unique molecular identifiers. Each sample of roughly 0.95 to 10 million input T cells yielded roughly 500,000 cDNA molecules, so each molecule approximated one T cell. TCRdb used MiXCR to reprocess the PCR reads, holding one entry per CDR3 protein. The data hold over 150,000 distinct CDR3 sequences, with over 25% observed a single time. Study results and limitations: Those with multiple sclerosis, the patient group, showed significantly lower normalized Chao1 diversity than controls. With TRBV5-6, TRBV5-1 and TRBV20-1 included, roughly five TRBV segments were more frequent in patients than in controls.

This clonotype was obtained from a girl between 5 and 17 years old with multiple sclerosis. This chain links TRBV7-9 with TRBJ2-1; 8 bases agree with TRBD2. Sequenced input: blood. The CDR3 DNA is TGTGCCAGCAGCTTTGTGGCGGGGGGTTTGGAGCAGTTCTTC. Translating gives CASSFVAGGLEQFF.